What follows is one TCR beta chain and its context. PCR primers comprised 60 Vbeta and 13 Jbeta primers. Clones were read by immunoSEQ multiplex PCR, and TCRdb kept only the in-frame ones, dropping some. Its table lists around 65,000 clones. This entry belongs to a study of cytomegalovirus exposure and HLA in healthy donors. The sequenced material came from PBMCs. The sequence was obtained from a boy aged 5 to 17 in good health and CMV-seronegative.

The CDR3 loop reads CASRETGTGRYGYTF. The CDR3 DNA reads as TGTGCCAGTAGGGAGACAGGGACCGGGCGCTATGGCTACACCTTC. This chain links TRBV19 with TRBJ1-2; 7 positions agree with TRBD1. Germline V gene lookup returns CDR1 LNHDA and CDR2 SQIVND (reference sequence). This CDR3 has 15 amino acids. Trimming at V came to 6 bases and at J to 4 bases, leaving 11 bases not matched to a gene.